These 16 T cell receptor beta chains were sequenced from one sample in a study of monozygotic twins with inflammatory bowel disease. After re-calling the 5' RACE reads, TCRdb lists one entry per CDR3 protein, DNA absent. The sample data list hundreds of thousands of distinct CDR3 sequences. The specimen was blood. All receptors derive from a human donor with ulcerative colitis or Crohn's disease, or a healthy co-twin of an affected twin (not recorded which).

The CDR3 here is CAIRQGPNTGELFF. The chain couples TRBV10-3 to TRBJ2-2; TCRdb names TRBD2, which stays unverified in the absence of DNA. The CDR3 is 14 residues long. CDR1 is ENHRY, CDR2 SYGVKD, per germline.

V is TRBV7-6 and J is TRBJ2-4; with no DNA, the TCRdb D assignment of TRBD1 cannot be verified. CDR1 SGHVS and CDR2 FNYEAQ come from the germline V gene. The CDR3 sequence is 14 residues long. The CDR3: CASSLEGGMAIQYF.

This chain links TRBV7-7 with TRBJ2-1; TCRdb gives TRBD2 as the D gene, but with no DNA this cannot be confirmed. Germline CDR1 is SSHAT and CDR2 is FNYEAQ (reference sequence). The CDR3 is 15 amino acids. CDR3: CASSLGLAGHNEQFF.

The J gene is TRBJ2-1, the V gene TRBV4-3; TCRdb names TRBD2, which stays unverified in the absence of DNA. The germline CDR1 and CDR2 sequences are LGHNA and YSLEER. The CDR3 extends over 16 amino acids. The CDR3 sequence: CASSQDGLAVKFEQFF.

The gene calls are TRBV3-1 and TRBJ1-4; the TRBD1 assignment by TCRdb is unverifiable without DNA. The CDR3 is 16 residues long. Germline CDR1 and CDR2: LGHDT and YNNKEL (reference sequence). Here the CDR3 reads CASSRNVGAGREKLFF.

The CDR3 here is CASSLDRAHGTEAFF. The genes are TRBV18 and TRBJ1-1. The CDR3 totals 15 residues. Germline values: CDR1 KGHSH, CDR2 LQKENI.

CDR3 sequence: CSVARDGTQETQYF. The V and J genes are TRBV29-1 and TRBJ2-5; the TCRdb call, TRBD1, lacks DNA for checking. Germline CDR1 reads SQVTM; CDR2 reads ANQGSEA. The CDR3 is 14 amino acids.

The rearrangement links TRBV20-1 to TRBJ1-5; TCRdb names TRBD1, which stays unverified in the absence of DNA. The CDR3 runs 17 residues. The germline CDR1 and CDR2 sequences are DFQATT and SNEGSKA (reference sequence). The CDR3 spells CSARVIGGHRGNQPQHF.

The genes are TRBV5-1 and TRBJ2-1; TCRdb gives TRBD1 as the D gene, but with no DNA this cannot be confirmed. Germline V gene lookup returns CDR1 SGHRS and CDR2 YFSETQ. This CDR3 is 16 amino acids long. CDR3 amino acids: CASSPRQGGSWDEQFF.

V usage is TRBV20-1 and J usage is TRBJ2-1; the D call from TCRdb, TRBD2, cannot be confirmed without DNA. Germline loops: CDR1 DFQATT, CDR2 SNEGSKA (reference sequence). CDR3 length equals 12 residues. CDR3 amino acids: CSARRDGQEQFF.

V is TRBV5-6 and J is TRBJ2-7; absent DNA, TCRdb's TRBD1 call cannot be checked. The CDR3 has 15 residues. CDR1 is SGHDT and CDR2 is YYEEEE in the germline V gene. The CDR3 loop is CASSLIGQGGYEQYF.

The V and J genes are TRBV6-5 and TRBJ2-7. CDR3 length equals 12 residues. Germline V CDR1 and CDR2: MNHEY, SVGAGI. The CDR3 here is CASSDKPYEQYF.

The V call is TRBV20-1, the J call TRBJ2-1; TCRdb selects TRBD2, and the lack of DNA leaves this call unchecked. The CDR3 length is 13 residues. In germline, CDR1 is DFQATT, CDR2 SNEGSKA (reference sequence). The CDR3 protein is CSELAGGLNEQFF.

The chain links TRBV6-2 or TRBV6-3 to TRBJ2-7; TCRdb gives TRBD2 as the D gene, but with no DNA this cannot be confirmed. This CDR3 has 16 amino acids. CDR1 is MNHEY, CDR2 SVGEGT, per germline. CDR3: CASSYQGTSGSYEQYF.

J is TRBJ2-1 and V is TRBV12-2; TCRdb lists TRBD2, though no DNA is available to test this call. TRBV12-2 is a pseudogene locus. This CDR3 is 15 amino acids long. This CDR3 is CASRESGSWYNEQFF.

This chain uses TRBV27 with TRBJ2-6; the D gene TCRdb calls, TRBD1, cannot be checked with no DNA. This CDR3 comprises 19 residues. Looked up from germline, CDR1 is MNHEY and CDR2 is SMNVEV (reference sequence). CDR3 in amino acids: CASSLRGEVTTSGANVLTF. The full variable domain, rest sourced from reference TRBV27 and TRBJ2-6, is EAQVTQNPRYLITVTGKKLTVTCSQNMNHEYMSWYRQDPGLGLRQIYYSMNVEVTDKGDVPEGYKVSRKEKRNFPLILESPSPNQTSLYFCASSLRGEVTTSGANVLTFGAGSRLTVL.